This T cell receptor beta chain derives from a study of monozygotic twins with inflammatory bowel disease (dated by TCRdb to 2018 to 2020). Notes on the research overall: The complete study included 28 monozygotic twin pairs: 19 IBD-discordant Danish pairs and nine German pairs, of which four were IBD-concordant and five were IBD-discordant. Disease-associated traits were sought mainly through comparisons between IBD patients and their genetically identical healthy co-twins within discordant pairs. Each individual had, on average, about 151 000 unique TCRalpha sequences and 181 000 unique TCRbeta sequences available for analysis.

Paper-wide results and their limitations: The results gave no support for a single strong signal or clonotype linked to IBD. Concordant and discordant twins showed no difference in repertoire similarity, possibly because of limited statistical power. The analysis was unable to tell different T cell subtypes apart. A decrease in TCRbeta repertoire diversity, as measured by inverse Simpson index, was observed in IBD patients compared with their healthy co-twins. Because patients received different immunosuppressive treatments, the repertoires may have picked up extra background noise and variability between individuals. IBD patients shared fewer clonotypes with other individuals than healthy twins did, most markedly in patients showing signs of disease activity.

The CDR3, cysteine through phenylalanine, is 13 amino acids long. Nucleotide data are not available. CDR1 and CDR2, per the germline V gene, are SGHTA and FQGTGA. From each donor, a roughly 2.5 ml peripheral blood sample was collected into PAXgene tubes and stored at -80 degrees C. Without T cell sorting, total RNA was isolated from whole blood using the PAXgene blood miRNA kit on an automated QIAcube. Peripheral blood from monozygotic twin pairs concordant or discordant for inflammatory bowel disease was subjected to deep TCRalpha and TCRbeta repertoire profiling with unique molecular barcoding. Smoking habits were recorded for all twin pairs, and individuals were classified as current, former or never smokers. Receptors were amplified or captured by 5' RACE. For each TCR library, approximately 4,000 ng of total RNA was used. cDNA was synthesized with SMARTScribe reverse transcriptase in eight separate reactions per sample. During cDNA synthesis, template switching introduced unique molecular identifiers that contained a 6-nucleotide sample barcode. Two nested PCRs of about 15 and 9 cycles amplified the TCRalpha and TCRbeta cDNA, and bead purification followed each PCR. Before amplification, cDNA was treated with uracil DNA-glycosylase and purified using the QIAquick PCR purification kit. The second PCR added Illumina TruSeq-compatible adapters along with sample-specific barcodes. Library quality and concentration were checked on TapeStation and Qubit, and libraries were pooled at roughly 5 ng each. Sequencing of pooled libraries was carried out on an Illumina HiSeq2500 single-index Rapid Run using 2 x 100 bp reads and custom sequencing primers. The authors' pipeline ran thus. UMI-based consensus assembly with MiGEC version 1.2.6 was used to correct PCR and sequencing errors. MiXCR version 2.1.1 handled V(D)J alignment, clonotype assembly and CDR3 extraction. Normalisation of gene usage, clonotype sharing and MAIT/NKT TCR abundance was achieved by analysing the top 1000, 10 000 and 20 000 clonotypes per sample. After downsampling to 27 000 UMIs, diversity was calculated as the inverse Simpson index using the vegan R package. Paired Mann-Whitney U tests were applied to discordant twin pairs, and Benjamini-Hochberg correction was used for multiple testing. TCRdb reprocessed the reads; each CDR3 protein sequence makes one entry, and DNA is unavailable. The V and J calls were determined by TCRdb, not by the authors. The data table for this sample lists around 150,000 distinct CDR3 sequences. The top ten hold approximately 2.8% of the sample.

Worth noting for this clonotype: No cognate antigen has been identified for it.

What was sequenced was blood. Rearrangement joined TRBV7-3 to TRBJ2-1; TCRdb outputs TRBD1, but without DNA this stays unchecked. The source of this sequence is a human donor with ulcerative colitis or Crohn's disease, or a healthy co-twin of an affected twin (not recorded which). CDR3 sequence: CASRLQGDNEQFF. With the rest looked up from the reference TRBV7-3 and TRBJ2-1 genes rather than sequenced, the full variable domain is GAGVSQTPSNKVTEKGKYVELRCDPISGHTALYWYRQSLGQGPEFLIYFQGTGAADDSGLPNDRFFAVRPEGSVSTLKIQRTERGDSAVYLCASRLQGDNEQFFGPGTRLTVL.